This record looks at one TCR beta chain sequence and its context. Its specificity is unknown. This record comes from a study of cytomegalovirus exposure and HLA in healthy donors. About the research overall: In an earlier analysis, some 110 million unique TCR beta sequences were found from some 170 million T cells.

Trimming took off 4 bases at V and 1 base at J, with 12 bases between the two ends. The CDR3 covers 15 residues. Germline lookup yields CDR1 SGHTS and CDR2 YDEGEE. These donors, healthy bone marrow donors, were studied. Primers: 60 Vbeta forward and 13 Jbeta reverse. Assay used: immunoSEQ multiplex PCR; TCRdb lists only in-frame clones, some missing. The sample shows more than 45,000 clones, approximately 65% of them seen only once. Study results and caveats: For cytomegalovirus status, the classifier reportedly gave diagnoses with high specificity and sensitivity. It was reported in a later analysis that an Asian-associated ancestry cluster showed fewer N-insertions than the approximately 700-donor mean.

Input material: PBMCs. The clonotype was recovered from a man aged 30 to 39 in good health and CMV-seronegative. This chain uses TRBV5-8 with TRBJ1-5; D is unclear. CDR3 sequence (DNA): TGTGCCAGCAGCGTCTCGCGGGCCAGCAATCAGCCCCAGCATTTT. It codes for CASSVSRASNQPQHF.